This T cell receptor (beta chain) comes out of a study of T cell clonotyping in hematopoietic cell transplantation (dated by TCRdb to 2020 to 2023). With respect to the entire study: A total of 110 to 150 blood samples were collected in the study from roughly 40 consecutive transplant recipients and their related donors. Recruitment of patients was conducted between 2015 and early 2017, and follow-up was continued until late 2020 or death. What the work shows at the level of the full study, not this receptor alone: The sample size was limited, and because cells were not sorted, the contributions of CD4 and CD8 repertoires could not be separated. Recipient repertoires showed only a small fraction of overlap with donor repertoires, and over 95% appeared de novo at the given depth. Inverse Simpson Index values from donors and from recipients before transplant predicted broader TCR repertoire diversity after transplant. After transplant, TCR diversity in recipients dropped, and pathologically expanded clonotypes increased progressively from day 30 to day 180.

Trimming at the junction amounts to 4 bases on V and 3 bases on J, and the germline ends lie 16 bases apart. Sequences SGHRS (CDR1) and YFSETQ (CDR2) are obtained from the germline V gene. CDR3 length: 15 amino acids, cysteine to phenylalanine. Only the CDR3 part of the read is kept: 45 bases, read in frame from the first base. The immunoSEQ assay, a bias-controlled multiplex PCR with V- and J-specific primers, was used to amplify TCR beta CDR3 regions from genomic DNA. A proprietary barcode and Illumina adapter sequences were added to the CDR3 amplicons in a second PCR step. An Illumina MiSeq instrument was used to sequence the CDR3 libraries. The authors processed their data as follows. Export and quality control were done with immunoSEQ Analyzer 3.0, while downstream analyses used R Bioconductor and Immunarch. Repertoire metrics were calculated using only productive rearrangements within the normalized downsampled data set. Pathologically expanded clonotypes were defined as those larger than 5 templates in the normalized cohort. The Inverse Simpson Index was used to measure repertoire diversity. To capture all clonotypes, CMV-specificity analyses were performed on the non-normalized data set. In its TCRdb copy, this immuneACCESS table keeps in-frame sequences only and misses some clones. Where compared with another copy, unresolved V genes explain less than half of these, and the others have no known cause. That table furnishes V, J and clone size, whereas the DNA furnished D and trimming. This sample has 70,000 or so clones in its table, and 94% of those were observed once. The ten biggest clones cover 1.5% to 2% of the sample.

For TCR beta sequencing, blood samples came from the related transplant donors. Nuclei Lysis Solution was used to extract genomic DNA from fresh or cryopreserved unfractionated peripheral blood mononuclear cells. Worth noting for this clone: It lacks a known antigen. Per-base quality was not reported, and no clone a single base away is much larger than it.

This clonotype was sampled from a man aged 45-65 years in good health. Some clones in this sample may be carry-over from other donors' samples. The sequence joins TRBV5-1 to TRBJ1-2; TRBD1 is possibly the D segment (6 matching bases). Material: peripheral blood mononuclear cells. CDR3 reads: CASSPIVGADYGYTF. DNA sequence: TGCGCCAGCAGCCCTATCGTGGGGGCTGACTATGGCTACACCTTC.